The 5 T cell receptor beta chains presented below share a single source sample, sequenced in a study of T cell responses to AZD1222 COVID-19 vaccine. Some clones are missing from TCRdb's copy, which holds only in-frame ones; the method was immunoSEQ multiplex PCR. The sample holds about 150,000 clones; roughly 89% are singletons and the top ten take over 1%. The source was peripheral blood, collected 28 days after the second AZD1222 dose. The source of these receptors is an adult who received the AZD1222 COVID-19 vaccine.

Here the CDR3 DNA reads TGCAGCGTTGAAACCGATACCACTCCTGATGCGCAGTACTTC. Translation gives CSVETDTTPDAQYF. The genes are TRBV29-1 and TRBJ2-7; D unresolved. Trimming pared 2 bases from V and 9 bases from J, leaving 20 bases between. The V gene's germline CDR1 is SQVTM and CDR2 ANQGSEA. The CDR3 totals 14 residues.

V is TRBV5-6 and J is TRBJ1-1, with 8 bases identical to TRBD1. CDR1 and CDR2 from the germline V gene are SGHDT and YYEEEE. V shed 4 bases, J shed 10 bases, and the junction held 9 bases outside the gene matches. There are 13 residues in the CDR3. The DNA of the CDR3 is TGTGCCAGCAGCGCATATACAGGGGGTGTAGCTTTCTTT. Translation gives CASSAYTGGVAFF. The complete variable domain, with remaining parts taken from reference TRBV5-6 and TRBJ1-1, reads DAGVTQSPTHLIKTRGQQVTLRCSPKSGHDTVSWYQQALGQGPQFIFQYYEEEERQRGNFPDRFSGHQFPNYSSELNVNALLLGDSALYLCASSAYTGGVAFFGQGTRLTVV.

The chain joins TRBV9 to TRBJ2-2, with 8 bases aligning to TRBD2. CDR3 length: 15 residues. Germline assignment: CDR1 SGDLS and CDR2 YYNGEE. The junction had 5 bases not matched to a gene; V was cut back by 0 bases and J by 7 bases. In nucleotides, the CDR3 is TGTGCCAGCAGCGTAGACGGGGGGGCTGGCGGGGAGCTGTTTTTT. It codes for CASSVDGGAGGELFF.

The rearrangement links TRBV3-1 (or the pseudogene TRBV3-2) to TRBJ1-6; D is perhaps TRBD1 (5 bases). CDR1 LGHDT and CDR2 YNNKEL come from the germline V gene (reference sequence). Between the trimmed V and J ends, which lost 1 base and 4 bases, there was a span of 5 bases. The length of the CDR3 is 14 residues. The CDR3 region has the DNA TGTGCCAGCAGCCAAGCAGGGTATAATTCACCCCTCCACTTT. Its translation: CASSQAGYNSPLHF.

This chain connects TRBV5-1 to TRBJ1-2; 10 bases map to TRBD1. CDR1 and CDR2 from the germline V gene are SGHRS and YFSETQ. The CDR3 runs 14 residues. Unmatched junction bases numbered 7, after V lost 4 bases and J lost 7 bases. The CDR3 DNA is TGCGCCAGCAGCCTCGGACAGGGGGAGGGTGGCTACACCTTC. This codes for CASSLGQGEGGYTF.